This TCR beta chain derives from a study of T cell responses to AZD1222 COVID-19 vaccine. The CDR3 totals 16 residues. V shed 0 bases and J shed 7 bases, with 13 bases lying between them. The germline V gene has CDR1 PRHDT and CDR2 FYEKMQ (reference sequence). Libraries were prepared by immunoSEQ multiplex PCR; TCRdb keeps only in-frame clonotypes and omits some of them. The sample has 140,000 to 150,000 clones; more than 75% are singletons. Note on this clone: Its antigen is not identified.

The study, taken as a whole, reports: Donors in the cohort were predominantly white British and more often female, and clonal diversity was possibly underestimated.

Source: peripheral blood, taken on day 0 of MenACWY control vaccination. The chain recombines TRBV13 with TRBJ1-6, with D possibly being TRBD1 (6 bases). The source is an adult in good health. The CDR3 region has the DNA TGTGCCAGCAGCTTAGGAGGGGGGGCGAGGAATTCACCCCTCCACTTT. Translating it yields CASSLGGGARNSPLHF.